Here is one TCR beta chain with its context. Its antigen remains unidentified. Libraries were prepared by immunoSEQ multiplex PCR; TCRdb keeps only in-frame clonotypes and omits some of them. The sample yields 150,000 to 190,000 clones, 90% to 95% seen once. The data belong to a study of OX40 agonist ivuxolimab in advanced cancers. Overall study: Patients with hepatocellular carcinoma, melanoma, renal cell or head and neck cancer made up the dose-escalation patients. Anti-PD-1, anti-PD-L1 or anti-CTLA-4 therapy given earlier was allowed, and 30% to 45% had some.

V was trimmed by 2 bases and J by 10 bases, leaving 12 bases between them. CDR3 length: 13 amino acids. Germline V CDR1 and CDR2: WNHNN, SYGVQD (reference sequence). Study-wide results and limits: Averaging showed that CD8+ T cells had more expanded clones than CD4+ did. At 0.1-3.0 mg/kg, partial responders had clonal expansion among the lowest observed.

The clonotype originates from an adult with an advanced solid tumor such as melanoma, head and neck, liver or kidney cancer. The chain recombines TRBV10-1 with TRBJ2-1; D remains unclear. The sample consisted of CD4+ or CD8+ T cells sorted from blood, taken in a trial of the OX40 agonist ivuxolimab. CDR3 sequence (DNA): TGCGCCAGCAGTGAGCGGGCCCGACTGGAGCAGTTCTTC. It specifies CASSERARLEQFF.